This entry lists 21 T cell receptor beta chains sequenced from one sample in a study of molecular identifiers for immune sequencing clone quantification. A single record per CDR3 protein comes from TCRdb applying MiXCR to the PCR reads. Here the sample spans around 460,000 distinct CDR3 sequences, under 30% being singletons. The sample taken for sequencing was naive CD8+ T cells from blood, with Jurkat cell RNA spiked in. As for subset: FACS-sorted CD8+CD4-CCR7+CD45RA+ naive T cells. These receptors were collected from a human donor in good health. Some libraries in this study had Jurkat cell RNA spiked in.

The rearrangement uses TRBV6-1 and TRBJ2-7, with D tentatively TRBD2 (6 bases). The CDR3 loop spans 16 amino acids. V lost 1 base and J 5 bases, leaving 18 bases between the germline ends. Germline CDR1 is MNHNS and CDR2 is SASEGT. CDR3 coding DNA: TGTGCCAGCAGTGAAGGGCGAAGGTCAGGGAGGAACGAGCAGTACTTC. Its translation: CASSEGRRSGRNEQYF.

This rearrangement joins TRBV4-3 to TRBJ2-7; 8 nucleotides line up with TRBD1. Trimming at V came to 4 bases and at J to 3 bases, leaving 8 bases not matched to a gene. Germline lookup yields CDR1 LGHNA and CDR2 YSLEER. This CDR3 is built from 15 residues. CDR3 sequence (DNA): TGCGCCAGCAGCCTAGTTTCTACAGGGGGCTACGAGCAGTACTTC. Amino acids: CASSLVSTGGYEQYF.

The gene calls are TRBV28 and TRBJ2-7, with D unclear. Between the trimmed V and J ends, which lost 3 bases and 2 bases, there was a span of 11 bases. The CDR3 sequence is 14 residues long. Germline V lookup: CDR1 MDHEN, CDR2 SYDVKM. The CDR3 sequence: CASSFRSIAYEQYF. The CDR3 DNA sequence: TGTGCCAGCAGTTTTCGGTCTATCGCCTACGAGCAGTACTTC.

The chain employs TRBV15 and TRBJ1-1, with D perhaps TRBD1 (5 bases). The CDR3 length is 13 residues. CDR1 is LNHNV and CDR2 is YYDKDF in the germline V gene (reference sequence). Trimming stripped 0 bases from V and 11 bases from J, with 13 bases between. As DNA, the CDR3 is TGTGCCACCAGCAGAGATCTTTGGACATCTGCTTTCTTT. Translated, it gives CATSRDLWTSAFF. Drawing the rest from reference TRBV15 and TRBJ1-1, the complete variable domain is DAMVIQNPRYQVTQFGKPVTLSCSQTLNHNVMYWYQQKSSQAPKLLFHYYDKDFNNEADTPDNFQSRRPNTSFCFLDIRSPGLGDTAMYLCATSRDLWTSAFFGQGTRLTVV.

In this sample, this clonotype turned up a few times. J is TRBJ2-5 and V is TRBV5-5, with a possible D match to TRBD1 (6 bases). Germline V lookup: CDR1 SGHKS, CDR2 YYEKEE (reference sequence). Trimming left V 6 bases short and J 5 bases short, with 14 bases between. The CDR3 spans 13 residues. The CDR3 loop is CASTEQGSETQYF. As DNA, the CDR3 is TGTGCCAGCACCGAACAGGGTTCGGAGACCCAGTACTTC. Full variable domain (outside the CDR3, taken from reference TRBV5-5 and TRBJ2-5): DAGVTQSPTHLIKTRGQQVTLRCSPISGHKSVSWYQQVLGQGPQFIFQYYEKEERGRGNFPDRFSARQFPNYSSELNVNALLLGDSALYLCASTEQGSETQYFGPGTRLLVL.

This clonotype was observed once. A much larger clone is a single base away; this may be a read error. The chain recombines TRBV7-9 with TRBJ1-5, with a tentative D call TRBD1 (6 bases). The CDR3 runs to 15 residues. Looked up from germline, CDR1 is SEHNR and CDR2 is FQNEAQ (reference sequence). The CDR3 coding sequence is TGTGCCGGCAGCACAAGCCAGGGGAGCAATCAGCCCCAGCATTTT. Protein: CAGSTSQGSNQPQHF.

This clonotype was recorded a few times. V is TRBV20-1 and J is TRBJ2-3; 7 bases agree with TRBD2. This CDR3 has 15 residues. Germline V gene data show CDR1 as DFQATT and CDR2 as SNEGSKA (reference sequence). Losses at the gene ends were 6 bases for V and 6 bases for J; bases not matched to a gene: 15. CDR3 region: CSAIGEGGPADTQYF. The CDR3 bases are TGCAGTGCCATAGGGGAGGGAGGCCCAGCGGATACGCAGTATTTT.

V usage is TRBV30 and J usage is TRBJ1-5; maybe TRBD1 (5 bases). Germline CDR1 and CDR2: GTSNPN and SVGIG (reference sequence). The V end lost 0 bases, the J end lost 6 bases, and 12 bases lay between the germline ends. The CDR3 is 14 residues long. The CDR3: CAWSVRQGGQPQHF. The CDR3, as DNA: TGTGCCTGGAGTGTACGGCAGGGCGGTCAGCCCCAGCATTTT.

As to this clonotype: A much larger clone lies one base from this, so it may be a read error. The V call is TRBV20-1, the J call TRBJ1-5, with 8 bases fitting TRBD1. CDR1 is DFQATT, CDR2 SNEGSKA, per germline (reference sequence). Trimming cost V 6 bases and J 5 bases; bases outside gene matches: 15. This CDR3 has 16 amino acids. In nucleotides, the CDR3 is TGCAGTGCAAGGACAGGGCTATCGGTTCTCTATCAGCCCCAGCATTTT. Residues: CSARTGLSVLYQPQHF.

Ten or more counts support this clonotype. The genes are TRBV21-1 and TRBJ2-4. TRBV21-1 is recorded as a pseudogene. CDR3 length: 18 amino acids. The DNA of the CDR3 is TGTGCCAGCAGCAAAGGTATCGAGGACCACTCAGCCAAAAACATTCAGTACTTC. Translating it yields CASSKGIEDHSAKNIQYF.

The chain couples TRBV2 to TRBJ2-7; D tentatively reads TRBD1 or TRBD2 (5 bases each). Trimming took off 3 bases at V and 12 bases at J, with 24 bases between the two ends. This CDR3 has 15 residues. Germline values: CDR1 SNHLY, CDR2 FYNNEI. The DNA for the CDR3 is TGTGCCAGCAGTGAGGAGACAGCGGAATACTCCGCGCCGTACTTC. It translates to CASSEETAEYSAPYF. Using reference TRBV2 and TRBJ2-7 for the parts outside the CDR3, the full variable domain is EPEVTQTPSHQVTQMGQEVILRCVPISNHLYFYWYRQILGQKVEFLVSFYNNEISEKSEIFDDQFSVERPDGSNFTLKIRSTKLEDSAMYFCASSEETAEYSAPYFGPGTRLTVT.

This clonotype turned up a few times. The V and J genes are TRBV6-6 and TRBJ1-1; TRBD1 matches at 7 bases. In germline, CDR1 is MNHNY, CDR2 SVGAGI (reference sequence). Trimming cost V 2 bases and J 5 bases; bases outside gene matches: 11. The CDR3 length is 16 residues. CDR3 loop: CASSYPQGDWDTEAFF. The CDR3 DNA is TGTGCCAGCAGTTACCCGCAGGGGGATTGGGATACTGAAGCTTTCTTT.

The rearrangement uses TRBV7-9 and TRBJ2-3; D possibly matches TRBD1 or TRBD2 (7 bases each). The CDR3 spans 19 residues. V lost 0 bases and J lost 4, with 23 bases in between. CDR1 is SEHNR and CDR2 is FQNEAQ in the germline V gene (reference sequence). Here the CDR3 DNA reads TGTGCCAGCAGCTTAGCGAGAGAGCGGGGACAGCGAGGGCCAGATACGCAGTATTTT. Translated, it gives CASSLARERGQRGPDTQYF.

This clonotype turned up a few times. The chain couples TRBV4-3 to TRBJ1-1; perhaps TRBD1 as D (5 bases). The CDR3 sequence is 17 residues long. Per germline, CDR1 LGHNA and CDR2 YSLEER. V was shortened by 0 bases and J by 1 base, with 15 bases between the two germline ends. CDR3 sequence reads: CASSQDAGVMWNTEAFF. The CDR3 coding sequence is TGCGCCAGCAGCCAAGATGCGGGGGTAATGTGGAACACTGAAGCTTTCTTT.

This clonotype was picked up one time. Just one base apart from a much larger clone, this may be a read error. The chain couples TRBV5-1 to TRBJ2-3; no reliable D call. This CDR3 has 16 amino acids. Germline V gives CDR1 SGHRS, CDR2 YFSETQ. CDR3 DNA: TGCGCCAACAGCTTGGCCATTGGCGGAGTCACAGATACGCAGTATTTT. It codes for CANSLAIGGVTDTQYF.

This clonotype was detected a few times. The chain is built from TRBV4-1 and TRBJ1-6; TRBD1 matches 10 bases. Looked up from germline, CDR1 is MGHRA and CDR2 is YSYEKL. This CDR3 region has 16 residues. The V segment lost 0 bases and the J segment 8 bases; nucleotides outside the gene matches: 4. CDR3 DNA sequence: TGCGCCAGCAGCCAAGATCCGGGACAGGGGTATTCACCCCTCCACTTT. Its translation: CASSQDPGQGYSPLHF.

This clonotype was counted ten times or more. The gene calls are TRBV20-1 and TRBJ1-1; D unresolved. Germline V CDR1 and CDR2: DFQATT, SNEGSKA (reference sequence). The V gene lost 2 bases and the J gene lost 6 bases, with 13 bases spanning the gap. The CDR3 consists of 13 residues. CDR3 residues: CSARKADVAEAFF. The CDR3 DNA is TGCAGTGCTAGAAAAGCGGACGTCGCTGAAGCTTTCTTT.

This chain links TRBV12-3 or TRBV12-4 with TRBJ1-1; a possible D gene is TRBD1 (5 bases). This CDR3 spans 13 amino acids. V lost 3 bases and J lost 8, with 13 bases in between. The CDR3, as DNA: TGTGCCAGCAGTTTCGGAGGGACTGGGGAAGCTTTCTTT. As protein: CASSFGGTGEAFF.

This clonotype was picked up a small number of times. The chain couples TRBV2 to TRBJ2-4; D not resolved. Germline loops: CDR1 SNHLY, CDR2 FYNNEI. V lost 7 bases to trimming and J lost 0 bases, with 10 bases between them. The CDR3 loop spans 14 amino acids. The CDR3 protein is CASTEELAKNIQYF. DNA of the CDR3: TGTGCCAGCACCGAAGAGCTAGCCAAAAACATTCAGTACTTC.

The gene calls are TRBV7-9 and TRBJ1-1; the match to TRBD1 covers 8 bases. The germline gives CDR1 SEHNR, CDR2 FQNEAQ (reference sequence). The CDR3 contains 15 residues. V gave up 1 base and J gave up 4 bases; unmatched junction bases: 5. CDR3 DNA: TGTGCCAGCAGCTTAGGCGGGACAGGTAGCACTGAAGCTTTCTTT. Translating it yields CASSLGGTGSTEAFF.

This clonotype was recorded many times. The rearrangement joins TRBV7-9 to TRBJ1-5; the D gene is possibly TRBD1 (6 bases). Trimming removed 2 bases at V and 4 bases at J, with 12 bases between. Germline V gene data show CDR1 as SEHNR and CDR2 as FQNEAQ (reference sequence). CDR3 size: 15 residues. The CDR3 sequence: CASSLSQQGNQPQHF. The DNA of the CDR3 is TGTGCCAGCAGCTTAAGTCAACAGGGAAATCAGCCCCAGCATTTT. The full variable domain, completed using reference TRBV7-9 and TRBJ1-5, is DTGVSQNPRHKITKRGQNVTFRCDPISEHNRLYWYRQTLGQGPEFLTYFQNEAQLEKSRLLSDRFSAERPKGSFSTLEIQRTEQGDSAMYLCASSLSQQGNQPQHFGDGTRLSIL.